The sequence of this T cell receptor (beta chain) was determined in a study of cytomegalovirus exposure and HLA in healthy donors. PCR used 60 Vbeta primers and 13 Jbeta primers. How the authors handled the data: Per a later analysis, the number of unique TCR beta chains was approximately 73 million, of which 9 million to 12 million were shared. The repertoire was sequenced with immunoSEQ multiplex PCR; TCRdb's copy has only in-frame clones and lacks some. Clone size and the V and J calls come from that table; the DNA yielded D and trimming. The sample comprises roughly 120,000 clones, 8% to 10% of which are singletons, and roughly 3.1% rests with the top ten. CDR3 length: 13 amino acids. The V and J ends lost 6 bases and 6 bases, in that order; junction bases with no gene match: 5. Germline V CDR1 and CDR2: ENHRY, SYGVKD.

The chain couples TRBV10-3 to TRBJ2-1; 7 bases line up with TRBD1. The sequenced sample consisted of PBMCs. The receptor was derived from a man younger than 45 in good health and CMV-seronegative. CDR3 residues: CAISVNRGNEQFF. In nucleotides, the CDR3 is TGTGCCATCAGCGTCAACAGGGGCAATGAGCAGTTCTTC.